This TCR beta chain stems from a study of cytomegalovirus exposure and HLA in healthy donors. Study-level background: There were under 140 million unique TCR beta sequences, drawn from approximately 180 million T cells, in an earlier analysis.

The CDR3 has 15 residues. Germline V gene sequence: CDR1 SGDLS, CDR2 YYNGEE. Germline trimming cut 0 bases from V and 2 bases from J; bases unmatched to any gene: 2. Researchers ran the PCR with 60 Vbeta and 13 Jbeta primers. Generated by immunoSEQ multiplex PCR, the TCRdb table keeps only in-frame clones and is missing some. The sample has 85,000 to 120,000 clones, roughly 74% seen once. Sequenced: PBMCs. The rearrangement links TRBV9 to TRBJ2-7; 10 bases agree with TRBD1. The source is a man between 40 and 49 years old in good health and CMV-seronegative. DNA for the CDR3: TGTGCCAGCAGCGTAGGGACAGGGGGAACCTACGAGCAGTACTTC. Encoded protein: CASSVGTGGTYEQYF. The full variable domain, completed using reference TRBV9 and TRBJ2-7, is DSGVTQTPKHLITATGQRVTLRCSPRSGDLSVYWYQQSLDQGLQFLIQYYNGEERAKGNILERFSAQQFPDLHSELNLSSLELGDSALYFCASSVGTGGTYEQYFGPGTRLTVT.